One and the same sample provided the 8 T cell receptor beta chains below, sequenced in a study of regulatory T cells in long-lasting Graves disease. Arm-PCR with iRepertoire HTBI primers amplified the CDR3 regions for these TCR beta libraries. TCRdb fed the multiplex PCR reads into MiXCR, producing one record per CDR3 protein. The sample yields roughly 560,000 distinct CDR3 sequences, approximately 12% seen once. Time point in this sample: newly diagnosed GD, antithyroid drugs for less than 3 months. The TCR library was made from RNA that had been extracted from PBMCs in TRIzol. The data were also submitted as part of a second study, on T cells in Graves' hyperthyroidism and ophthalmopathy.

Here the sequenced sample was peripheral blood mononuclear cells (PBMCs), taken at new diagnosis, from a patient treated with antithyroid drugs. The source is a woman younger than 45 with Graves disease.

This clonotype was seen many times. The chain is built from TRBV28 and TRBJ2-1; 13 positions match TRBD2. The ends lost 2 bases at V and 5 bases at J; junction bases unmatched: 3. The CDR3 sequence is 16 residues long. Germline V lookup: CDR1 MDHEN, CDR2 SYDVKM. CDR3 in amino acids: CASSLGTSGENNEQFF. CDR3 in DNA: TGTGCCAGCAGTTTAGGGACTAGCGGGGAAAACAATGAGCAGTTCTTC.

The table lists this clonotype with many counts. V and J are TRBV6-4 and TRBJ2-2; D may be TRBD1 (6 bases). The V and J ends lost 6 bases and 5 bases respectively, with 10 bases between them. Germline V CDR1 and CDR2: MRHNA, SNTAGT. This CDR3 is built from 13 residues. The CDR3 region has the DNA TGTGCCAGCAGCGCAGGGGAAACCGGGGAGCTGTTTTTT. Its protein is CASSAGETGELFF.

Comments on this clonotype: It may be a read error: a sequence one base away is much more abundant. The CDR3 spells CASSKAGTVSYEQYF. The CDR3 coding sequence is TGTGCCAGCAGCAAGGCCGGGACAGTCTCCTACGAGCAGTACTTC. The gene calls are TRBV3-1 and TRBJ2-7; TRBD1 matches at 7 bases. The CDR3 totals 15 residues. Germline assignment: CDR1 LGHDT and CDR2 YNNKEL (reference sequence). The V and J ends lost 5 bases and 0 bases, in that order; junction bases with no gene match: 7.

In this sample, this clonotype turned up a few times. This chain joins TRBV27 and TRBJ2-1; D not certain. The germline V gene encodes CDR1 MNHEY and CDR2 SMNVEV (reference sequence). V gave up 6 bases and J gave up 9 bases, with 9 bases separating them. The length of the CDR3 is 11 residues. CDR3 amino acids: CASRTGTEQFF. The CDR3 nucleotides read TGTGCCAGCAGGACCGGCACTGAGCAGTTCTTC.

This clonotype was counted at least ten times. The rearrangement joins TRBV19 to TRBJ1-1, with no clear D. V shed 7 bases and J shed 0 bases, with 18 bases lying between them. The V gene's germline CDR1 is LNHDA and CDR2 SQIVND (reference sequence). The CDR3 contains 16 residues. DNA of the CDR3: TGTGCCAGTATAAATGGGGAGGCCAGCATGAACACTGAAGCTTTCTTT. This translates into CASINGEASMNTEAFF.

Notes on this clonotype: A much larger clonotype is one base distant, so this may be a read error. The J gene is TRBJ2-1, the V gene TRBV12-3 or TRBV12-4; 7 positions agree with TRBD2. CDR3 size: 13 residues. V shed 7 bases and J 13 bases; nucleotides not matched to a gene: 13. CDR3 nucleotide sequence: TGTGCCAGCACCGGCGGGAGTTATGAGACCCAGTTCTTC. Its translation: CASTGGSYETQFF.

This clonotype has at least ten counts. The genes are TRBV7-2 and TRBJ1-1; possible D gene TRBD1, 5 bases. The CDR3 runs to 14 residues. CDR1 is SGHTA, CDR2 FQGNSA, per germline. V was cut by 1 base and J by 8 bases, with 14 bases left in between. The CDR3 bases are TGTGCCAGCAGCTTAGTGGGACCATGGGGAGAAGCTTTCTTT. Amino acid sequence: CASSLVGPWGEAFF.

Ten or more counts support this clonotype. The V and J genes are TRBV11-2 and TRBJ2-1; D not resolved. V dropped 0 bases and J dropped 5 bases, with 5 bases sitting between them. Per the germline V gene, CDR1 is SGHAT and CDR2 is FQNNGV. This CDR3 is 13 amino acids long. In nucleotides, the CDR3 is TGTGCCAGCAGCTTAGAAGGGCACAATGAGCAGTTCTTC. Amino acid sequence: CASSLEGHNEQFF.